The rows below give T cell receptor beta chains drawn from one sample of a study of cytomegalovirus exposure and HLA in healthy donors. TCRdb's table, derived via immunoSEQ multiplex PCR, lists solely in-frame clones and lacks some. The profile shows 150,000 to 200,000 clones, 80% to 90% of them singletons. The sequenced sample was PBMCs. The receptor set was obtained from a man aged 18 to 30 in good health and CMV-seronegative. The CDR3 runs from the conserved cysteine through the conserved F or W. The D gene is left open where the match is weak. Some rows mark clone size as missing; the rest say once, few, many or name a class of expanded clone.

v_call,clone_size,d_call,j_call,cdr3_aa,cdr3_nt
TRBV11-2,NA,NA,TRBJ1-2,CASSSGVGRGGYTF,TGTGCCAGCAGCTCAGGGGTCGGCAGGGGTGGCTACACCTTC
TRBV7-8,NA,TRBD2,TRBJ2-1,CASSRTSGEQFF,TGTGCCAGCAGCCGGACTAGCGGTGAGCAGTTCTTC
TRBV29-1,NA,TRBD2,TRBJ2-3,CSASGGSDTQYF,TGCAGCGCTAGCGGGGGTTCAGATACGCAGTATTTT
TRBV2,NA,NA,TRBJ2-1,CASSLSTYNEQFF,TGTGCCAGCAGCCTCTCTACCTACAATGAGCAGTTCTTC
TRBV2,NA,TRBD1,TRBJ1-2,CASSGGQYYGYTF,TGTGCCAGCAGTGGGGGACAGTACTATGGCTACACCTTC
TRBV7-9,once,NA,TRBJ1-1,CASSSFKGTSNTEAFF,TGTGCCAGCAGCTCATTCAAGGGGACTTCGAACACTGAAGCTTTCTTT
TRBV6-1,NA,NA,TRBJ2-2,CASSGGPGGELFF,TGTGCCAGCAGTGGGGGGCCAGGCGGGGAGCTGTTTTTT
TRBV6-6,NA,NA,TRBJ2-1,CASSPLGQGTYNEQFF,TGTGCCAGCAGTCCCTTGGGGCAGGGGACCTACAATGAGCAGTTCTTC
TRBV7-2,NA,TRBD1,TRBJ1-2,CASSLGTGYGYTF,TGTGCCAGCAGCTTAGGGACAGGGTATGGCTACACCTTC
TRBV5-8,NA,NA,TRBJ1-1,CASSRPTSPLGTEAFF,TGTGCCAGCAGCCGACCGACAAGCCCTCTGGGCACTGAAGCTTTCTTT
TRBV7-3,NA,NA,TRBJ1-5,CASSSLPPGQIPQHF,TGTGCCAGCAGCTCGCTTCCCCCAGGGCAAATCCCCCAGCATTTT
TRBV5-8,NA,TRBD2,TRBJ2-1,CASRSAGVGFVGEQFF,TGTGCCAGCAGATCGGCGGGGGTGGGTTTTGTTGGTGAGCAGTTCTTC
TRBV4-1,NA,NA,TRBJ2-7,CASSQGPGQEQYF,TGCGCCAGCAGCCAAGGCCCGGGTCAGGAGCAGTACTTC
TRBV2,NA,TRBD1,TRBJ1-2,CASSGTGGGNGYTF,TGTGCCAGCAGCGGGACAGGGGGAGGGAATGGCTACACCTTC
TRBV5-1,NA,TRBD1,TRBJ1-1,CASSLAEGQGTNTEAFF,TGCGCCAGCAGCTTGGCCGAGGGACAGGGGACGAACACTGAAGCTTTCTTT
TRBV7-9,NA,TRBD1,TRBJ1-2,CASSTYRDSSMRYTF,TGTGCCAGCAGCACCTACCGGGACAGCTCTATGCGCTACACCTTC
TRBV6-5,few,NA,TRBJ2-1,CASSYVAGPYNEQFF,TGTGCCAGCAGTTATGTGGCGGGGCCATACAATGAGCAGTTCTTC
TRBV5-4,NA,TRBD1,TRBJ2-6,CASSSSTGTVPGGANVLTF,TGTGCCAGCAGCTCTAGCACCGGGACAGTTCCGGGTGGGGCCAACGTCCTGACTTTC
TRBV29-1,NA,NA,TRBJ1-1,CSVGTGINTEAFF,TGCAGCGTTGGTACAGGGATTAACACTGAAGCTTTCTTT
TRBV25-1,NA,TRBD1,TRBJ2-5,CASSVQGDVETQYF,TGTGCCAGCAGTGTACAGGGGGACGTGGAGACCCAGTACTTC
TRBV7-2,NA,NA,TRBJ1-4,CASSSRLNEKLFF,TGTGCCAGCAGCTCCAGGCTTAATGAAAAACTGTTTTTT
TRBV5-1,NA,NA,TRBJ2-5,CASSLMPQETQYF,TGCGCCAGCAGTCTAATGCCCCAAGAGACCCAGTACTTC
TRBV2,NA,NA,TRBJ1-3,CASGEQRNTIYF,TGTGCCAGCGGTGAACAAAGAAACACCATATATTTT
TRBV14,NA,NA,TRBJ1-2,CASSHLREEANYGYTF,TGTGCCAGCAGCCACCTCAGGGAGGAGGCTAACTATGGCTACACCTTC
TRBV5-1,few,NA,TRBJ2-1,CASSLVLGSSYNEQFF,TGCGCCAGCAGCTTGGTTCTTGGTAGTTCCTACAATGAGCAGTTCTTC
TRBV6-1,few,TRBD1,TRBJ2-7,CASSDGTGGDREQYF,TGTGCCAGCAGTGATGGGACAGGGGGTGACCGGGAGCAGTACTTC
TRBV19,once,NA,TRBJ1-3,CATQQGSSGNTIYF,TGTGCCACACAACAGGGATCCTCTGGAAACACCATATATTTT
TRBV11-3,once,NA,TRBJ1-1,CASSPQAGNTEAFF,TGTGCCAGCAGCCCTCAGGCGGGGAACACTGAAGCTTTCTTT
TRBV4-3,NA,NA,TRBJ1-2,CASSQDGRGSYGYTF,TGCGCCAGCAGCCAAGATGGTAGGGGCTCCTATGGCTACACCTTC